This passage covers 12 T cell receptor beta chains from one sample sequenced in a study of post-analysis software for immune sequencing data. Study-wide findings and caveats: Comparison of patients with controls showed five TRBV segments more frequent in patients, TRBV5-6, TRBV5-1 and TRBV20-1 among them.

Researchers reported that TCR beta cDNA libraries carried unique molecular identifiers. In TCRdb, the PCR reads were re-called with MiXCR into one record per CDR3 protein. Here the sample spans approximately 440,000 distinct CDR3 sequences, 45% being singletons. Their target antigens are unknown. Specimen: blood. The origin of the receptors is a girl aged 5-17 years with multiple sclerosis.

The rearrangement uses TRBV7-2 and TRBJ2-5; TRBD1 might be the D (5 bases). The better agreement between TRBJ2-7 and the DNA end casts doubt on the J call. CDR3 size: 15 residues. CDR1 and CDR2 from the germline V gene are SGHTA and FQGNSA. CDR3 sequence: CASSLAGQGRGEQYF. The DNA of the CDR3 is TGTGCCAGCAGCTTGGCCGGGCAGGGTAGAGGCGAGCAGTACTTC.

The count of this clonotype is one. The chain carries TRBV7-2 and TRBJ2-2; no definite D call. The CDR3 length is 15 residues. The germline CDR1 and CDR2 sequences are SGHTA and FQGNSA. V gave up 2 bases and J gave up 0 bases, with 7 bases separating them. The CDR3: CASSLSFANTGELFF. DNA for the CDR3: TGTGCCAGCAGCTTATCGTTTGCGAACACCGGGGAGCTGTTTTTT.

The chain employs TRBV7-2 and TRBJ1-1; weak D call: TRBD1 (6 bases). This CDR3 has 16 amino acids. CDR1 and CDR2 from the germline V gene are SGHTA and FQGNSA. Trimming removed 2 bases at V and 3 bases at J, with 16 bases between. The CDR3 sequence is CASSLWPGAIDTEAFF. The CDR3, as DNA: TGTGCCAGCAGCTTATGGCCGGGGGCTATTGACACTGAAGCTTTCTTT.

This sequence joins TRBV7-2 and TRBJ2-7, with a tentative D call TRBD1 (5 bases). CDR1 is SGHTA and CDR2 is FQGNSA in the germline V gene. The CDR3 is made up of 15 amino acids. Trimming took off 0 bases at V and 2 bases at J, with 11 bases between the two ends. The CDR3 loop reads CASSLARQGPYEQYF. The CDR3, as DNA: TGTGCCAGCAGCTTAGCGCGGCAGGGCCCCTACGAGCAGTACTTC.

The chain carries TRBV20-1 and TRBJ1-4; the D gene is possibly TRBD1 (6 bases). The V and J ends lost 6 bases and 8 bases respectively, with 16 bases between them. The germline CDR1 and CDR2 sequences are DFQATT and SNEGSKA (reference sequence). The CDR3 totals 13 residues. CDR3 sequence: CSARDIQREKLFF. The DNA of the CDR3 is TGCAGTGCCCGGGACATACAAAGAGAAAAACTGTTTTTT.

This clonotype is a singleton in its sample. The chain carries TRBV5-1 and TRBJ2-5; tentatively, D is TRBD2 (5 bases). Germline values: CDR1 SGHRS, CDR2 YFSETQ. The CDR3 runs to 15 residues. The V end was cut by 3 bases, the J end by 5 bases, with 17 bases between. CDR3 DNA: TGCGCCAGCAGCTCCGAATCCCCGGGGATGGAGACCCAGTACTTC. Translated: CASSSESPGMETQYF.

The chain links TRBV20-1 to TRBJ2-5; no clear D gene. The CDR3 has 14 residues. Trimming left V 5 bases short and J 2 bases short, with 15 bases between. The V gene's germline CDR1 is DFQATT and CDR2 SNEGSKA (reference sequence). CDR3 amino acids: CSAGRLAAQETQYF. The CDR3 coding sequence is TGCAGTGCTGGACGTCTGGCGGCACAAGAGACCCAGTACTTC.

V is TRBV21-1 and J is TRBJ2-1; the D segment call TRBD1 is taken from the table without a DNA check. TRBV21-1 is an annotated pseudogene. The CDR3 runs 17 residues. CDR3 region: CASSKVRGTQIYNEQFF. For the CDR3, the DNA is TGTGCCAGCAGCAAAGTAAGGGGGACTCAGATCTACAATGAGCAGTTCTTC.

V usage is TRBV20-1 and J usage is TRBJ2-5; tentatively, D is TRBD2 (5 bases). Trimming shortened V by 4 bases and J by 1 base, and 13 bases separated the two germline ends. Germline CDR1 reads DFQATT; CDR2 reads SNEGSKA (reference sequence). The CDR3 runs 14 residues. CDR3 region: CSAKERTLQETQYF. DNA of the CDR3: TGCAGTGCTAAAGAGCGGACCCTCCAAGAGACCCAGTACTTC.

The chain couples TRBV7-2 to TRBJ2-7; 7 nucleotides align to TRBD1. Unmatched junction bases numbered 8, after V lost 5 bases and J lost 4 bases. Germline V gives CDR1 SGHTA, CDR2 FQGNSA. The CDR3 has 14 residues. The CDR3 sequence is CASSAEGGWYEQYF. In DNA form, the CDR3 reads TGTGCCAGCAGCGCCGAAGGGGGCTGGTACGAGCAGTACTTC.

This clonotype was detected only a few times. V gene TRBV10-3 combines with J gene TRBJ2-1, with 10 bases that match TRBD1. The germline gives CDR1 ENHRY, CDR2 SYGVKD. This CDR3 spans 15 amino acids. V lost 5 bases to trimming and J lost 5 bases; unmatched junction nucleotides: 6. The CDR3 loop is CAISNRDRGNNEQFF. In DNA, the CDR3 is TGTGCCATCAGTAACCGGGACAGGGGAAACAATGAGCAGTTCTTC.

The chain has TRBV23-1 and TRBJ2-7, with TRBD1 as a possible D gene (6 bases). TRBV23-1 is annotated as an ORF whose role is uncertain. The ends were cut back, 8 bases at V and 5 bases at J, with 16 bases in the middle. CDR3 length equals 13 residues. The CDR3 loop reads CASAHREPHEQYF. For the CDR3, the DNA is TGCGCCAGCGCACACAGGGAACCCCACGAGCAGTACTTC.